This T cell receptor (beta chain) was sequenced in a study of T cell repertoires in cytomegalovirus infection. Study overall: Used in the study were CMV epitopes, some recently identified and HLA-C-restricted, others well-studied and HLA-B-restricted.

Concerning this clonotype itself: Its specificity is unknown.

TCRdb reprocessed the reads with MiXCR, giving one entry per CDR3 protein. Of about 740,000 distinct CDR3 sequences in the sample, roughly 30% are singletons; the top ten hold roughly 18%. V lost 5 bases, J lost 3 bases, and 17 bases lay in between. CDR1 LNHDA and CDR2 SQIVND come from the germline V gene (reference sequence). This CDR3 is built from 16 residues. Sequences were derived from cultured PBMCs, sampled from culture after CMV antigen stimulation. The chain uses TRBV19 and TRBJ2-1; the D gene could be TRBD1 or TRBD2 (5 bases each). This TCR was recovered from a human donor in good health (CMV status not recorded). Some clones in this sample may be carry-over from other donors' samples. The CDR3 spells CASSPTVGTFYNEQFF. For the CDR3, the DNA is TGTGCCAGTAGTCCGACGGTTGGGACCTTCTACAATGAGCAGTTCTTC. The full variable domain, its missing parts supplied by reference TRBV19 and TRBJ2-1, is DGGITQSPKYLFRKEGQNVTLSCEQNLNHDAMYWYRQDPGQGLRLIYYSQIVNDFQKGDIAEGYSVSREKKESFPLTVTSAQKNPTAFYLCASSPTVGTFYNEQFFGPGTRLTVL.